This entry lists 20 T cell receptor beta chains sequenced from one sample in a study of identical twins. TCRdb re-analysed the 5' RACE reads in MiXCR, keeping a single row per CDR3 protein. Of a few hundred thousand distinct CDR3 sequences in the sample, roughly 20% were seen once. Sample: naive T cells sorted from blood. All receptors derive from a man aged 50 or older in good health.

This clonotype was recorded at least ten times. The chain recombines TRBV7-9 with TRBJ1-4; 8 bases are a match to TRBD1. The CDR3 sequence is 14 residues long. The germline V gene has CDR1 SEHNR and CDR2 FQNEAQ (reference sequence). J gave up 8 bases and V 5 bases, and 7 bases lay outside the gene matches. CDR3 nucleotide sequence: TGTGCCAGCAGCCCATGGACAGGGAGGGAAAAACTGTTTTTT. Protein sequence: CASSPWTGREKLFF.

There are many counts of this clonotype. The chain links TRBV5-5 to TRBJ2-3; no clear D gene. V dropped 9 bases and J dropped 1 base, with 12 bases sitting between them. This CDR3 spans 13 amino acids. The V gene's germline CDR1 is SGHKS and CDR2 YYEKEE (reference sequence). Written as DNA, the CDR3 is TGTGCCACACGACCCTGGCGCACAGATACGCAGTATTTT. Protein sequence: CATRPWRTDTQYF.

The CDR3 spells CASLAATGELFF. In DNA form, the CDR3 reads TGTGCCAGTTTGGCCGCCACCGGGGAGCTGTTTTTT. J is TRBJ2-2 and V is TRBV6-1; no firm D call. The ends were cut back, 9 bases at V and 4 bases at J, with 9 bases in the middle. The CDR3 is made up of 12 amino acids. Germline assignment: CDR1 MNHNS and CDR2 SASEGT.

The CDR3 is CASSITGRSYEQYF. DNA for the CDR3: TGTGCCAGTAGTATAACAGGGCGCTCCTACGAGCAGTACTTC. The V call is TRBV19, the J call TRBJ2-7; TRBD1 is a possible D gene (6 bases). The germline V gene has CDR1 LNHDA and CDR2 SQIVND (reference sequence). Trimming removed 2 bases at V and 0 bases at J, with 8 bases between. CDR3 length equals 14 residues. Combining the CDR3 with reference TRBV19 and TRBJ2-7 gives the whole variable domain DGGITQSPKYLFRKEGQNVTLSCEQNLNHDAMYWYRQDPGQGLRLIYYSQIVNDFQKGDIAEGYSVSREKKESFPLTVTSAQKNPTAFYLCASSITGRSYEQYFGPGTRLTVT.

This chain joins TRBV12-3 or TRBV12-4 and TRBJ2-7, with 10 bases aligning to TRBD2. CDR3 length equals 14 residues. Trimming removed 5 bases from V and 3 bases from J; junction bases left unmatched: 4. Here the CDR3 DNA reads TGTGCCAGCAGTGGACTAGCGGACCACTACGAGCAGTACTTC. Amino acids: CASSGLADHYEQYF.

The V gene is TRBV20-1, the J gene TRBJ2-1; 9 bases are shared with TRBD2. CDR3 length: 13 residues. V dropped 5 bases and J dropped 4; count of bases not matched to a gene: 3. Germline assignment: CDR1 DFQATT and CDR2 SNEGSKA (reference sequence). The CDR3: CSALAGEYNEQFF. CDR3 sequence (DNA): TGCAGTGCTTTAGCGGGAGAGTACAATGAGCAGTTCTTC.

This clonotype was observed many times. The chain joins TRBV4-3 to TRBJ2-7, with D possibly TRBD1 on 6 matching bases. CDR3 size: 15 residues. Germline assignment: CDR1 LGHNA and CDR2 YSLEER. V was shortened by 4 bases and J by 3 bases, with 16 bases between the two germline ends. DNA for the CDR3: TGCGCCAGCAGCCTGGACAGCCCAGCGGACTACGAGCAGTACTTC. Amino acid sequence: CASSLDSPADYEQYF.

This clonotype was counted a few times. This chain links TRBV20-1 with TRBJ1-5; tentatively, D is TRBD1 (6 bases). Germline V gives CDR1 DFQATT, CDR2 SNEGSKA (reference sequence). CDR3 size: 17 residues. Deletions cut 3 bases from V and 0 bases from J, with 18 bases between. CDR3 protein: CSARGDMFTNSNQPQHF. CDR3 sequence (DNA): TGCAGTGCTAGGGGGGACATGTTCACAAATAGCAATCAGCCCCAGCATTTT.

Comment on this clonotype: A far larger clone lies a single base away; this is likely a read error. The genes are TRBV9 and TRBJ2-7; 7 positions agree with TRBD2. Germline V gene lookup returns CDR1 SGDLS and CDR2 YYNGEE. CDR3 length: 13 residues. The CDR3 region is CARSVGGSYEQYF. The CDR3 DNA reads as TGTGCCAGAAGCGTTGGCGGGAGCTACGAGCAGTACTTC.

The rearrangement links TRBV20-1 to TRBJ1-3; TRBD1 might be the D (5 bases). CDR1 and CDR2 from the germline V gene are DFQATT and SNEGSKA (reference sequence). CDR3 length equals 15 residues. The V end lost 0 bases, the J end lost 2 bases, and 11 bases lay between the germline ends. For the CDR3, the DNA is TGCAGTGCTAGAGATGGCGGGACTCCTGGAAACACCATATATTTT. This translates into CSARDGGTPGNTIYF.

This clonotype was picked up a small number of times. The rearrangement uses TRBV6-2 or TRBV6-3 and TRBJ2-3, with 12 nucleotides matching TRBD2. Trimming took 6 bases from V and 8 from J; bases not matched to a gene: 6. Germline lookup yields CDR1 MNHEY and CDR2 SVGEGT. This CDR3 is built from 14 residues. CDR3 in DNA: TGTGCCAGCAGCCAGACTAGCGGGAGTACTACGCAGTATTTT. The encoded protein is CASSQTSGSTTQYF.

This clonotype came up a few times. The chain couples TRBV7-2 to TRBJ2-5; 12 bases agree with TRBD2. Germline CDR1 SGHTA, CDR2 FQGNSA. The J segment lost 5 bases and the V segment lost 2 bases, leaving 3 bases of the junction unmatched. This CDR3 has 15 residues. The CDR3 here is CASSLSGTSGETQYF. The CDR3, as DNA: TGTGCCAGCAGCTTATCAGGGACTAGCGGGGAGACCCAGTACTTC.

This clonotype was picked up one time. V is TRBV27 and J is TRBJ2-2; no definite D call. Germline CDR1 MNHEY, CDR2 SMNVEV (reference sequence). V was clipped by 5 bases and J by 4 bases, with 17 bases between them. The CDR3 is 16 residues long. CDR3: CASSKYTASSTGELFF. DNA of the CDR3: TGTGCCAGCAGTAAATACACAGCCTCTTCCACCGGGGAGCTGTTTTTT.

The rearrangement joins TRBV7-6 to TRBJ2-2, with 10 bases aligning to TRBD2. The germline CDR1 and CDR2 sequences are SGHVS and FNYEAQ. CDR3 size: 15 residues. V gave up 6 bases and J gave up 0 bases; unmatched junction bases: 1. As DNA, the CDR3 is TGTGCCAGCAGAAGCGGGAGGGCGAACACCGGGGAGCTGTTTTTT. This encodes CASRSGRANTGELFF.

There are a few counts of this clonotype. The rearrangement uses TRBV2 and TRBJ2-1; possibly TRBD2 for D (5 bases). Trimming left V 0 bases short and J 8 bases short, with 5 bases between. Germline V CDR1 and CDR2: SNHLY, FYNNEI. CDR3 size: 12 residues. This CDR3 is CASSEADYEQFF. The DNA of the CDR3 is TGTGCCAGCAGTGAAGCGGACTATGAGCAGTTCTTC.

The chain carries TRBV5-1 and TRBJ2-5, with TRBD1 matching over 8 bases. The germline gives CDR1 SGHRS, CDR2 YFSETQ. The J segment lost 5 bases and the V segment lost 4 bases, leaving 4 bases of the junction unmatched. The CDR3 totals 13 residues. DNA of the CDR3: TGCGCCAGCAGCGAGGACAGGGCTGAGACCCAGTACTTC. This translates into CASSEDRAETQYF.

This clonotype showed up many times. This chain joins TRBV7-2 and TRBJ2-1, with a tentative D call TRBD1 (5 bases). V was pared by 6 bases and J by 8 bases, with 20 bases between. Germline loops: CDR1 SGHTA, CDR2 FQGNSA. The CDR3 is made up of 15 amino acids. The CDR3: CASRPGLSHPYEQFF. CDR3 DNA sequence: TGTGCCAGCAGACCAGGGTTATCGCATCCCTATGAGCAGTTCTTC.

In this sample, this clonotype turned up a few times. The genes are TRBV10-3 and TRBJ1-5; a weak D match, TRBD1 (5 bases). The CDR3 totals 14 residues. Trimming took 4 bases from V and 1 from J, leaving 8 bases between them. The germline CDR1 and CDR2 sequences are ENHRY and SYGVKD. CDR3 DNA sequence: TGTGCCATCAGTGCGGGGGACAGCAATCAGCCCCAGCATTTT. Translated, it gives CAISAGDSNQPQHF.

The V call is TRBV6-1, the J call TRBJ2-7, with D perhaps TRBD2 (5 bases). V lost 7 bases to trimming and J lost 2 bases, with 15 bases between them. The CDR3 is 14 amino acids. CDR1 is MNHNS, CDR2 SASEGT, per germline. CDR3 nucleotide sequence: TGTGCCAGCAAACCCGGGGATCCTACCTACGAGCAGTACTTC. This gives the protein CASKPGDPTYEQYF.

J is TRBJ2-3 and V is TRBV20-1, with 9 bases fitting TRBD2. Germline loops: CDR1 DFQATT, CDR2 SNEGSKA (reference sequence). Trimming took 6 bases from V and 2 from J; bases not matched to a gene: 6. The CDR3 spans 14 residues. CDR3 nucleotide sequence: TGCAGTGCACCGGGACTAGCCTCCACAGATACGCAGTATTTT. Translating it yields CSAPGLASTDTQYF.